This TCR beta chain appears in the sequencing data of a study of cytomegalovirus exposure and HLA in healthy donors. With 60 Vbeta and 13 Jbeta primers, the PCR was carried out. Data came from immunoSEQ multiplex PCR; TCRdb stores just in-frame clones and leaves some out. The data contain about 97,000 clones, around 78% of them singletons. Source material: PBMCs. This clonotype originated in a man aged 40-49 years in good health and CMV-seronegative.

The CDR3 reads CAWSTIAGDTEAFF. In DNA, the CDR3 is TGTGCCTGGTCGACAATCGCAGGGGACACTGAAGCTTTCTTT. The chain joins TRBV30 to TRBJ1-1, with a weak D call TRBD1 (6 bases). The CDR3 contains 14 residues. Trimming shortened V by 5 bases and J by 3 bases, and 16 bases separated the two germline ends. In germline, CDR1 is GTSNPN, CDR2 SVGIG (reference sequence).